This is a list of T cell receptor beta chains from one sample in a study of CD8 T cells in ankylosing spondylitis. TCRdb processed the 5' RACE reads anew with MiXCR; each CDR3 protein has one entry. The table records some 240,000 distinct CDR3 sequences, 20% to 30% of them present only once. What was sequenced was blood, either unsorted or a sorted T cell fraction (not recorded which). The receptors derive from a male donor with ankylosing spondylitis or in good health (not recorded which). Both conserved end residues are part of each CDR3. Fields, in order: V gene, CDR3 length, J gene, clone size, D gene, CDR3 protein, CDR3 DNA. D genes are given only for firm matches. The listing skips clone size in some rows; elsewhere it reads once, few, many or a size class.

TRBV6-1	16	TRBJ2-7	many	.	CASSTNRVPGSYEQYF	TGTGCCAGCAGTACAAACAGGGTGCCGGGCTCCTACGAGCAGTACTTC
TRBV20-1	12	TRBJ2-3	.	.	CSAPHDWDTQYF	TGCAGTGCTCCTCATGACTGGGATACGCAGTATTTT
TRBV12-3/TRBV12-4	15	TRBJ2-3	many	.	CASSTTAGYTDTQYF	TGTGCCAGCAGCACCACGGCAGGGTACACAGATACGCAGTATTTT
TRBV29-1	13	TRBJ2-5	few	TRBD1	CSVAPTGSETQYF	TGCAGCGTTGCCCCGACAGGGAGTGAGACCCAGTACTTC
TRBV29-1	12	TRBJ2-4	few	.	CSVADRRNIQYF	TGCAGCGTCGCCGACAGGAGAAACATTCAGTACTTC
TRBV10-3	15	TRBJ2-5	.	TRBD2	CAISTGTSGVETQYF	TGTGCCATCAGTACCGGCACTAGCGGGGTTGAGACCCAGTACTTC
TRBV12-3/TRBV12-4	15	TRBJ2-2	.	.	CASSRQGYGAGELFF	TGTGCCAGCAGTCGGCAGGGCTACGGGGCCGGGGAGCTGTTTTTT
TRBV20-1	13	TRBJ2-3	many	TRBD1	CSAAWTGSDTQYF	TGCAGTGCTGCATGGACAGGTTCAGATACGCAGTATTTT
TRBV20-1	15	TRBJ1-2	few	TRBD1	CSARADRGFDYGYTF	TGCAGTGCTAGGGCGGACAGGGGGTTTGACTATGGCTACACCTTC
TRBV7-3	18	TRBJ2-5	.	.	CASSLTSVGRGAQETQYF	TGTGCCAGCAGCTTAACGTCTGTAGGGCGGGGAGCTCAAGAGACCCAGTACTTC
TRBV6-2/TRBV6-3	13	TRBJ1-2	many	.	CASSYSRSYGYTF	TGTGCCAGCAGTTACTCACGCAGCTACGGCTACACCTTC
TRBV27	16	TRBJ2-6	many	TRBD1	CASTHTPRDRGGVLTF	TGTGCCAGCACCCATACACCTCGGGACAGGGGCGGTGTCCTGACTTTC
TRBV6-1	13	TRBJ2-5	few	.	CASLLSTPETQYF	TGTGCCAGCCTCCTGTCTACCCCAGAGACCCAGTACTTC
TRBV3-1	14	TRBJ2-7	.	.	CASSQDIASYEQYF	TGTGCCAGCAGCCAAGATATAGCGTCCTACGAGCAGTACTTC
TRBV20-1	13	TRBJ2-1	few	TRBD2	CSFPPLAGNEQFF	TGCAGCTTCCCGCCTTTAGCGGGCAATGAGCAGTTCTTC
TRBV4-2	17	TRBJ2-1	few	TRBD2	CASSQDLAGGPYNEQFF	TGTGCCAGCAGCCAGGATCTAGCGGGGGGCCCGTACAATGAGCAGTTCTTC
TRBV24-1	16	TRBJ2-3	.	TRBD2	CATSDSSSGGIYTQYF	TGTGCCACCAGTGACTCTTCTAGCGGGGGGATATATACGCAGTATTTT
TRBV20-1	15	TRBJ2-7	many	.	CSARDKKTRWYEQYF	TGCAGTGCTAGAGATAAGAAGACACGATGGTACGAGCAGTACTTC
TRBV6-2/TRBV6-3	16	TRBJ2-5	few	TRBD2	CASTPVGLVFQETQYF	TGTGCCAGCACCCCAGTGGGACTAGTCTTCCAAGAGACCCAGTACTTC
TRBV20-1	14	TRBJ2-1	few	TRBD2	CSVRDYSSYNEQFF	TGCAGTGTTAGGGACTATAGCTCCTACAATGAGCAGTTCTTC
TRBV2	13	TRBJ1-3	few	.	CASSRLSGNTIYF	TGTGCCAGCTCTCGTCTCAGCGGAAACACCATATATTTT
TRBV10-3	16	TRBJ1-1	many	.	CAISEGLGGMNTEAFF	TGTGCCATCAGTGAGGGTCTCGGCGGGATGAACACTGAAGCTTTCTTT
TRBV20-1	15	TRBJ2-7	.	.	CSARDGQGRRYEQYF	TGCAGTGCTAGAGATGGGCAGGGAAGAAGGTACGAGCAGTACTTC
TRBV4-1	15	TRBJ2-7	.	TRBD2	CASSLAGGRSSEQYF	TGCGCCAGCAGCCTAGCGGGGGGGCGGTCGTCCGAGCAGTACTTC
TRBV28	14	TRBJ1-1	.	.	CASSERTFRVEAFF	TGTGCCAGCAGCGAAAGAACCTTCAGGGTTGAAGCTTTCTTT
TRBV20-1	13	TRBJ1-1	.	.	CSARVQMKTEAFF	TGCAGTGCTAGAGTCCAGATGAAAACTGAAGCTTTCTTT
TRBV7-6	13	TRBJ2-7	few	.	CASSYRDPGEQYF	TGTGCCAGCAGCTACCGGGACCCGGGCGAGCAGTACTTC
TRBV12-3/TRBV12-4	12	TRBJ2-3	many	TRBD2	CASSLVAGQQYF	TGTGCCAGCAGTTTAGTAGCGGGTCAGCAGTATTTT
TRBV20-1	15	TRBJ2-1	many	.	CSASRRTIQYNEQFF	TGCAGTGCTAGTCGGCGGACTATCCAATACAATGAGCAGTTCTTC
TRBV3-1	14	TRBJ1-6	few	.	CASSQRTDYSPLHF	TGTGCCAGCAGCCAAAGGACAGACTATTCACCCCTCCACTTT
TRBV20-1	14	TRBJ2-7	.	.	CSAQKVAGGSEQYF	TGCAGTGCCCAAAAGGTGGCAGGGGGGAGCGAGCAGTACTTC
TRBV12-3/TRBV12-4	13	TRBJ2-5	few	.	CASRGTSGETQYF	TGTGCCAGCAGGGGAACCTCGGGAGAGACCCAGTACTTC
TRBV20-1	12	TRBJ2-5	.	.	CSAPPGGETQYF	TGCAGTGCACCTCCTGGGGGAGAGACCCAGTACTTC
TRBV2	16	TRBJ2-5	.	TRBD2	CASSDLGLAGKETQYF	TGTGCCAGCAGTGATCTAGGACTAGCGGGGAAAGAGACCCAGTACTTC
TRBV20-1	13	TRBJ1-3	few	.	CSASGTAGNTIYF	TGCAGTGCATCGGGGACGGCTGGAAACACCATATATTTT
TRBV4-1	15	TRBJ2-7	.	.	CASSQGLSSEAEQYF	TGCGCCAGCAGCCAAGGGTTGTCTAGCGAAGCCGAGCAGTACTTC
TRBV7-9	14	TRBJ2-2	many	.	CASSQNGGTGELFF	TGTGCCAGCAGCCAAAACGGGGGCACCGGGGAGCTGTTTTTT
TRBV12-3/TRBV12-4	14	TRBJ1-4	many	.	CASRLRQDAEKLFF	TGTGCCAGCAGACTACGACAGGACGCTGAAAAACTGTTTTTT
TRBV29-1	12	TRBJ1-2	.	.	CSVESRGSGYTF	TGCAGCGTTGAATCGAGGGGCTCAGGCTACACCTTC
TRBV7-6	12	TRBJ2-3	few	TRBD2	CASSRGVDTQYF	TGTGCCAGCAGCCGGGGGGTCGATACGCAGTATTTT
TRBV25-1	14	TRBJ2-5	.	.	CASSHQWGGETQYF	TGTGCCAGCAGCCACCAGTGGGGCGGTGAGACCCAGTACTTC
TRBV20-1	16	TRBJ2-3	.	TRBD1	CSVNRDQGALTDAQYF	TGCAGTGTAAATAGAGATCAGGGGGCTCTGACTGACGCGCAGTATTTT
TRBV10-3	13	TRBJ2-5	many	.	CAISAQGPETQYF	TGTGCCATCAGTGCTCAAGGGCCAGAGACCCAGTACTTC
TRBV10-3	15	TRBJ2-1	once	TRBD2	CAISESVGGRNEQFF	TGTGCCATCAGTGAGTCGGTGGGGGGGAGAAATGAGCAGTTCTTC
TRBV3-1	12	TRBJ2-7	few	TRBD1	CASSRQGDEQYF	TGTGCCAGCAGCCGACAGGGGGATGAGCAGTACTTC
TRBV10-3	16	TRBJ2-1	.	TRBD1	CAISAPGTGKYNEQFF	TGTGCCATCAGTGCACCCGGGACAGGCAAATACAATGAGCAGTTCTTC
TRBV12-3/TRBV12-4	14	TRBJ1-1	many	.	CASSFNPENTEAFF	TGTGCCAGCAGTTTTAACCCGGAGAACACTGAAGCTTTCTTT
TRBV24-1	14	TRBJ2-3	.	TRBD2	CATSDPGLGDTQYF	TGTGCCACCAGTGACCCTGGACTAGGAGATACGCAGTATTTT
TRBV20-1	10	TRBJ1-5	few	.	CSAGERPQHF	TGCAGTGCAGGGGAGAGGCCCCAGCATTTT
TRBV6-2/TRBV6-3	12	TRBJ2-7	once	.	CASSDRWEEQYF	TGTGCCAGCAGTGACAGGTGGGAGGAGCAGTACTTC
TRBV7-8	15	TRBJ2-1	many	TRBD1	CASSPTRGQYNEQFF	TGTGCCAGCAGCCCCACACGGGGACAGTACAATGAGCAGTTCTTC
TRBV2	10	TRBJ2-1	.	.	CASRGNEQFF	TGTGCCAGCAGAGGGAATGAGCAGTTCTTC
TRBV24-1	16	TRBJ2-6	many	.	CATSDFTASGANVLTF	TGTGCCACCAGTGATTTCACAGCTTCCGGGGCCAACGTCCTGACTTTC
TRBV7-5	16	TRBJ2-1	.	.	CISVPGPKGVYNEQFF	.
TRBV28	14	TRBJ2-7	many	.	CASSLGGGGYEQYF	TGTGCCAGCAGTTTAGGAGGGGGCGGGTACGAGCAGTACTTC
TRBV11-3	13	TRBJ2-5	.	.	CASSLVVGGPQYF	TGTGCCAGCAGCTTAGTGGTTGGGGGGCCCCAGTACTTC
TRBV20-1	14	TRBJ1-5	many	TRBD1	CSASAGQVGQPQHF	TGCAGTGCTAGTGCGGGACAGGTTGGCCAGCCCCAGCATTTT
TRBV29-1	13	TRBJ2-4	many	.	CSVESQVGDIQYF	TGCAGCGTTGAAAGCCAGGTTGGGGACATTCAGTACTTC
TRBV20-1	12	TRBJ2-1	many	TRBD2	CSGGGIQNEQFF	TGCAGTGGGGGGGGTATACAGAATGAGCAGTTCTTC